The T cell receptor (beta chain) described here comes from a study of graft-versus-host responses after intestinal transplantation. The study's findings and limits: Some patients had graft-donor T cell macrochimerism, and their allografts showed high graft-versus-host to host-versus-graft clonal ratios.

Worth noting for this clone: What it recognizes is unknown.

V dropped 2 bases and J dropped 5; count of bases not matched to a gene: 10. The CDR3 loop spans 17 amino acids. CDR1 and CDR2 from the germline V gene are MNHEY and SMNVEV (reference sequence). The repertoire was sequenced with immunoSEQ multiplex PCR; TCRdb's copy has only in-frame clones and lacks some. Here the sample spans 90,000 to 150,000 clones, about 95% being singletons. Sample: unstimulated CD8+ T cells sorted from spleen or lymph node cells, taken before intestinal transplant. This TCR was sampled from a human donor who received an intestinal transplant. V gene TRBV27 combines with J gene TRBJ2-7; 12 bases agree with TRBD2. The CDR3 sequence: CASSLTSWLAGGNEQYF. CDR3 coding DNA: TGTGCCAGCAGTTTAACATCCTGGCTAGCGGGAGGGAACGAGCAGTACTTC.